The clone carrying this T cell receptor (delta chain) has more than one count but fewer than ten. Its antigen is undetermined. A far larger clone is one base from this, pointing to a likely read error. The identical CDR3 is also encoded by other nucleotide sequences in the sample. The V gene lost 1 base and the J gene lost 2 bases, with 25 bases spanning the gap. In germline, CDR1 is GEAIGNYY, CDR2 EKD. CDR3 length: 20 residues. Flow sorting of PBMC yielded separate Vgamma9/Vdelta2+ and Vdelta2-negative gammadelta T cell populations for bulk repertoire analysis. TRG and TRD sequences were obtained from every sorted gammadelta sample. TCRdb applied CATT to the multiplex PCR reads for clone calling. The table includes tens of thousands of delta-chain clones, 0.85% to 1% detected once. These data are taken from a study of γδ T cells in repeated Plasmodium falciparum infection. Background on the study: Age- and gender-matched Australian children served as comparison for malaria-exposed Malian children. Sampling occurred at baseline, pre-infection for selected infections, and 21 days post-infection. Findings and caveats of the study: One small rural Malian village, predominantly a single ethnic group, supplied the cohort.

Source material: gamma-delta T cells from blood. The chain carries TRDV2 and TRDJ2, with D perhaps assigned TRDD2 or TRDD3 (5 bases each). The clonotype comes from a pool of human donors (malaria-infected and uninfected, not separated). CDR3 protein: CACDTIPTGGLIELTAQLFF. As DNA, the CDR3 is TGTGCCTGTGACACTATCCCTACTGGAGGATTAATTGAGTTGACAGCACAACTCTTCTTT.